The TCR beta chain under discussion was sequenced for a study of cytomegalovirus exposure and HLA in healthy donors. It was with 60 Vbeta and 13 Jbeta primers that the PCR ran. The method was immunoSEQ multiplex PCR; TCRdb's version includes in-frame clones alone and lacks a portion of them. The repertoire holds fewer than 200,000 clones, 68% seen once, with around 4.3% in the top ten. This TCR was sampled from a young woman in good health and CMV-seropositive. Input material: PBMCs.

The CDR3 region is CASSPVQGLNTGELFF. CDR3 in DNA: TGTGCCAGCTCACCAGTTCAGGGTTTGAACACCGGGGAGCTGTTTTTT. The chain employs TRBV18 and TRBJ2-2; D possibly corresponds to TRBD1 (5 bases). The CDR3 covers 16 residues. Germline CDR1 KGHSH, CDR2 LQKENI. Trimming removed 2 bases from V and 1 base from J, with 11 bases in between.